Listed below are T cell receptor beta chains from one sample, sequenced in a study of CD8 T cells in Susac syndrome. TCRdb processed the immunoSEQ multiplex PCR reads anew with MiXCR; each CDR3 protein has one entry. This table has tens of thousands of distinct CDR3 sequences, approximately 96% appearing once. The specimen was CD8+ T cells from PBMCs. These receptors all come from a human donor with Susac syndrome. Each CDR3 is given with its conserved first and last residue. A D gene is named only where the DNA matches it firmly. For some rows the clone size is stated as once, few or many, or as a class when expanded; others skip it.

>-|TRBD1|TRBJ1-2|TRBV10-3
CASTWELQGTQNYGYTF
TGTGCCAGCACTTGGGAGCTACAGGGGACTCAGAACTATGGCTACACCTTC
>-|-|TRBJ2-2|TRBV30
CAWRRNTGELFF
TGTGCCTGGAGGCGGAACACCGGGGAGCTGTTTTTT
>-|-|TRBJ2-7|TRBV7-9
CASGESYEQYF
TGTGCCAGCGGCGAGAGCTACGAGCAGTACTTC
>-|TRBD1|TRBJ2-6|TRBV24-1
CATSDGQGPLSGANVLTF
TGTGCCACCAGTGACGGACAGGGGCCACTTTCTGGGGCCAACGTCCTGACTTTC
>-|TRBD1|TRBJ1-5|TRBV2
CASSEFGQGAYQPQHF
TGTGCCAGCAGTGAATTCGGGCAGGGGGCTTATCAGCCCCAGCATTTT
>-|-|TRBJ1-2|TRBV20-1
CSGTDSLSPASYGYTF
TGCAGTGGGACAGATTCCCTCTCCCCTGCGAGCTATGGCTACACCTTC
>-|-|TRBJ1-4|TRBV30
CAWTRGMGEKLFF
TGTGCCTGGACCCGGGGGATGGGGGAAAAACTGTTTTTT
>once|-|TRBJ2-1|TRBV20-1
CSARDSSSYNEQFF
TGCAGTGCTAGAGATAGCAGCTCATACAATGAGCAGTTCTTC
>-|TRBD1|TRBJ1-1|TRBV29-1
CSVRTGHTEAFF
TGCAGCGTTAGGACAGGGCACACTGAAGCTTTCTTT
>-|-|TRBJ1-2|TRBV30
CARAGDPANYGYTF
TGTGCCCGCGCGGGCGACCCTGCTAACTATGGCTACACCTTC
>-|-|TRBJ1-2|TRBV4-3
CASSPDEGRVYGYTF
TGCGCCAGCAGCCCCGACGAGGGCAGGGTCTATGGCTACACCTTC
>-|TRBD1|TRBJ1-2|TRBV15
CATAIGQGAGYTF
TGTGCCACCGCGATAGGACAGGGAGCAGGCTACACCTTC
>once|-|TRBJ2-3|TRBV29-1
CSVEETAGDTQYF
TGCAGCGTTGAAGAGACTGCAGGAGATACGCAGTATTTT
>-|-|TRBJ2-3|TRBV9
CASSTRSRGGLDTQYF
TGTGCCAGCAGCACCCGGTCGAGGGGGGGCCTGGATACGCAGTATTTT
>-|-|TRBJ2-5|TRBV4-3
CASSQGWAAQETQYF
TGCGCCAGCAGCCAAGGCTGGGCGGCACAAGAGACCCAGTACTTC
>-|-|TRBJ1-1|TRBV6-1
CASSGFRDIHEAFF
TGTGCCAGCAGTGGGTTCCGGGACATCCACGAAGCTTTCTTT
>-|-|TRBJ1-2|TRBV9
CASSVNSGSFETF
TGTGCCAGCAGCGTAAACAGCGGTTCGTTTGAGACCTTC
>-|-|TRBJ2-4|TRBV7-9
CASSLVTQGTLQYF
TGTGCCAGCAGCTTAGTAACCCAAGGGACACTTCAGTACTTC
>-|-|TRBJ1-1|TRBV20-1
CSARGHMNTEAFF
TGCAGTGCTAGAGGGCATATGAACACTGAAGCTTTCTTT
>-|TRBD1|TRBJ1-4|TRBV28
CASLRTGNEKLFF
TGTGCCAGCCTGAGGACAGGGAATGAAAAACTGTTTTTT
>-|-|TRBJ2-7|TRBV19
CASDQGVGSYEQYF
TGTGCCAGCGACCAGGGAGTCGGCTCCTACGAGCAGTACTTC
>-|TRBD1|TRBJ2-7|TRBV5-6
CASSDTDRVGEQYF
TGTGCCAGCAGCGACACCGACAGGGTCGGCGAGCAGTACTTC
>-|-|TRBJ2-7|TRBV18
CASSPGGDEQYF
TGTGCCAGCTCACCAGGTGGAGACGAGCAGTACTTC
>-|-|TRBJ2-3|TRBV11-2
CASNPRGSGMFTDTQYF
TGTGCCAGCAACCCCAGAGGCTCTGGAATGTTCACAGATACGCAGTATTTT
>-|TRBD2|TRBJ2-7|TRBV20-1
CSARTSGAGTSYEQYF
TGCAGTGCTAGGACATCCGGGGCCGGGACTAGTTACGAGCAGTACTTC
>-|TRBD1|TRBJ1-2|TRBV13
CASSSPGQGERVYGYTF
TGTGCCAGCAGCTCACCGGGACAGGGGGAACGGGTCTATGGCTACACCTTC
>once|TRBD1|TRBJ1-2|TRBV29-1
CSGGWDSYGYTF
TGCAGCGGGGGGTGGGACAGCTATGGCTACACCTTC